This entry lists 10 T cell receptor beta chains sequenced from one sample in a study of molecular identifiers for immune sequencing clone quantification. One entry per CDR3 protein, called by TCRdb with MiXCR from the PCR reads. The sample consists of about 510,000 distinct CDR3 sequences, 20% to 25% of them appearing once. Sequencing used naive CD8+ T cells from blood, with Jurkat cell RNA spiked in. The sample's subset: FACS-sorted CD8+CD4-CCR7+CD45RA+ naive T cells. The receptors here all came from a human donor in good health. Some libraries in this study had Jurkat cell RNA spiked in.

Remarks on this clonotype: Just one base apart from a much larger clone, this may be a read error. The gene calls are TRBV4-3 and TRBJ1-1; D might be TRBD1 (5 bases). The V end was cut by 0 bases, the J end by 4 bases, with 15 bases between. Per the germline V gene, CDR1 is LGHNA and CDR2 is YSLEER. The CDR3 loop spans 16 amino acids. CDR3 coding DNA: TGCGCCAGCAGCCAAGATTCGAAGGGGCTTGGCACTGAAGCTTTCTTT. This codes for CASSQDSKGLGTEAFF.

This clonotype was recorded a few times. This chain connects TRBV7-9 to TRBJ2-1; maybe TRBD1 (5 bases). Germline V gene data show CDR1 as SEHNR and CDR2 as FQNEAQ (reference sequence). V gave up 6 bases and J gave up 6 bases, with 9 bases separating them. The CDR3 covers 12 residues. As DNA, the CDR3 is TGTGCCAGCAGGCAGGACACCAATGAGCAGTTCTTC. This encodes CASRQDTNEQFF.

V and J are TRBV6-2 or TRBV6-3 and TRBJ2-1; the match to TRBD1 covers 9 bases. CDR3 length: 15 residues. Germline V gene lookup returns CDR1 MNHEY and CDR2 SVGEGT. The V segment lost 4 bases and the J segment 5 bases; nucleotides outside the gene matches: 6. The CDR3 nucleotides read TGTGCCAGCAGTTCCCCGGGACAGGGCAACAATGAGCAGTTCTTC. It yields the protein CASSSPGQGNNEQFF.

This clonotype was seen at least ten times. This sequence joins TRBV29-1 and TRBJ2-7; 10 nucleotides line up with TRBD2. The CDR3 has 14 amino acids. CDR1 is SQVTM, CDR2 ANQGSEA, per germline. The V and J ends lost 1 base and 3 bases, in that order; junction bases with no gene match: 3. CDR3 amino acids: CSVEGLAGDYEQYF. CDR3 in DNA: TGCAGCGTTGAAGGGCTAGCGGGAGACTACGAGCAGTACTTC.

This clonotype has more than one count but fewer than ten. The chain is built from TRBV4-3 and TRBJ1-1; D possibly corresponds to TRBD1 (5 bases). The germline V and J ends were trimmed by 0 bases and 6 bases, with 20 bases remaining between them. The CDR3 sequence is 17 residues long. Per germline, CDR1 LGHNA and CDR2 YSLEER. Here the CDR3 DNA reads TGCGCCAGCAGCCAAGATATGATGGCAGGGCCATTGTCTGAAGCTTTCTTT. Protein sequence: CASSQDMMAGPLSEAFF.

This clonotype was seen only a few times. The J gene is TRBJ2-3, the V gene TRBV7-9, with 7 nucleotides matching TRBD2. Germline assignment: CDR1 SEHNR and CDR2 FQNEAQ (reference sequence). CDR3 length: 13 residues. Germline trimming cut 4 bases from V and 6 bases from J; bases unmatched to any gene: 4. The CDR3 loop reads CASSSPGGDTQYF. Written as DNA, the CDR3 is TGTGCCAGCAGCTCCCCGGGGGGTGATACGCAGTATTTT.

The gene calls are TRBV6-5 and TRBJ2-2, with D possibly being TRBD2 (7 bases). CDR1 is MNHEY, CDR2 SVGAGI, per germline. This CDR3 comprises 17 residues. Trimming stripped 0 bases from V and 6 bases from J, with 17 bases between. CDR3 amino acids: CASSYSTGGLRPGELFF. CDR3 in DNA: TGTGCCAGCAGTTACTCGACCGGGGGGCTAAGACCCGGGGAGCTGTTTTTT.

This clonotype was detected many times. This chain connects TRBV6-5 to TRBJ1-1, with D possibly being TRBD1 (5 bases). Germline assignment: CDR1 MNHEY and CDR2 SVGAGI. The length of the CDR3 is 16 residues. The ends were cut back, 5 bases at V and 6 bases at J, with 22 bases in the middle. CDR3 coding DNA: TGTGCCAGCAGTCCGATCCTGGGGGTCCCAGACGCTGAAGCTTTCTTT. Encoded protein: CASSPILGVPDAEAFF.

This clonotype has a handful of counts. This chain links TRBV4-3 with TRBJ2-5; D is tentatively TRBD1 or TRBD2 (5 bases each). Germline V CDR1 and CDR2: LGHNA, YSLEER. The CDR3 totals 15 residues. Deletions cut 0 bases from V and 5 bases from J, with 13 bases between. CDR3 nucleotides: TGCGCCAGCAGCCAAGATTTGGACGAGGGGGAGACCCAGTACTTC. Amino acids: CASSQDLDEGETQYF.

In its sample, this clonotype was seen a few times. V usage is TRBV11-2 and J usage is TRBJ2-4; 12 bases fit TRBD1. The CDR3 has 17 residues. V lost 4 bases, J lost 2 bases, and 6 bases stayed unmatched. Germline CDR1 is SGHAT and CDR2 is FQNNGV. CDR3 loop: CASSSPGQGASKNIQYF. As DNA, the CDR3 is TGTGCCAGCAGCTCCCCGGGACAGGGGGCTTCCAAAAACATTCAGTACTTC.